Listed below are T cell receptor beta chains from one sample, sequenced in a study of blood T cell repertoires in COVID-19. Some clones are missing from TCRdb's copy, which holds only in-frame ones; the method was immunoSEQ multiplex PCR. The sample lists under 250,000 clones; 80% to 85% were seen once. The sample was peripheral blood. These receptors came from an older woman with acute or convalescent COVID-19. Both conserved end residues are part of each CDR3. The D gene is left open where the match is weak. Clone size, where shown, is once, few, many, or a class for clones that have expanded.

D gene	CDR3 length	clone size	V gene	J gene	CDR3 DNA	CDR3 protein
TRBD2	16	NA	TRBV28	TRBJ2-3	TGTGCCAGCAGTTTATCGACTAGCGGGGGGGCCACTCCGCAGTATTTT	CASSLSTSGGATPQYF
TRBD1	19	NA	TRBV7-3	TRBJ2-6	TGTGCCAGCAGCTTAATAGGGACAGGGAGGCACTCTGGGGCCAACGTCCTGACTTTC	CASSLIGTGRHSGANVLTF
TRBD1	13	NA	TRBV25-1	TRBJ2-1	TGTGCCAGCCGGGACAGGACTTACAATGAGCAGTTCTTC	CASRDRTYNEQFF
TRBD1	15	NA	TRBV28	TRBJ1-4	TGTGCCAGCAGTTCCCCGGGACAGTCTAATGAAAAACTGTTTTTT	CASSSPGQSNEKLFF
NA	14	once	TRBV20-1	TRBJ2-3	TGCAGTGCTAGTAGCCCCCGACTAGCAGATACGCAGTATTTT	CSASSPRLADTQYF
TRBD1	16	NA	TRBV4-2	TRBJ1-5	TGTGCCAGCAGCCAAGATCTTAAGACAGGGAATCAGCCCCAGCATTTT	CASSQDLKTGNQPQHF
TRBD2	17	NA	TRBV3-1/TRBV3-2	TRBJ2-1	TGTGCCAGCAGCCAAGGGACTAGCGGGGGAAAGAACAATGAGCAGTTCTTC	CASSQGTSGGKNNEQFF
NA	13	NA	TRBV18	TRBJ1-1	TGTGCCAGCTCGAAGCGGGGGGTCACTGAAGCTTTCTTT	CASSKRGVTEAFF
NA	13	NA	TRBV12-3/TRBV12-4	TRBJ1-1	TGTGCCAGCAGCCTAACAGTCAACACTGAAGCTTTCTTT	CASSLTVNTEAFF
TRBD2	16	NA	TRBV10-3	TRBJ2-5	TGTGCCACCGGGACTAGCGGGGAGTCTTATCAAGAGACCCAGTACTTC	CATGTSGESYQETQYF
TRBD1	13	NA	TRBV10-3	TRBJ1-2	TGTGCCATCAGTGCGGACAGGGTCTATGGCTACACCTTC	CAISADRVYGYTF
NA	15	NA	TRBV27	TRBJ1-3	TGTGCCAGCAGTTTATCTGCGGGCTCTGGAAACACCATATATTTT	CASSLSAGSGNTIYF
NA	15	NA	TRBV5-3	TRBJ1-4	TGTGCCAGAAGCTTGGTGGTCAGATCTAATGAAAAACTGTTTTTT	CARSLVVRSNEKLFF
NA	13	NA	TRBV18	TRBJ1-1	TGTGCCAGCTCGCTACAGACGAACACTGAAGCTTTCTTT	CASSLQTNTEAFF
TRBD1	14	NA	TRBV3-1/TRBV3-2	TRBJ1-2	TGTGCCAGCAGCCAAGGACAGGGGGAAGGAGGCTACACCTTC	CASSQGQGEGGYTF
NA	16	NA	TRBV6-2/TRBV6-3	TRBJ2-5	TGTGCCAGCAGTTACTCCCCCCGGACTAATCGAGAGACCCAGTACTTC	CASSYSPRTNRETQYF
TRBD1	13	NA	TRBV2	TRBJ1-5	TGTGCCACCACAGGGGAGGGCAATCAGCCCCAGCATTTT	CATTGEGNQPQHF
NA	15	NA	TRBV4-1	TRBJ2-7	TGCGCCAGCAGCCAAGCACCGCTGGGGCAATACGAGCAGTACTTC	CASSQAPLGQYEQYF
TRBD1	12	NA	TRBV7-9	TRBJ2-7	TGTGCCACCGGGACAGGTATATACGAGCAGTACTTC	CATGTGIYEQYF
TRBD1	15	NA	TRBV3-1/TRBV3-2	TRBJ1-6	TGTGCCAGCAGCCACGGACAGGGGGCTGTTTCACCCCTCCACTTT	CASSHGQGAVSPLHF
TRBD1	15	many	TRBV24-1	TRBJ2-7	TGTGCCACCAGTGATTGGGGGAAGACAGGGCTCGAGCAGTACTTC	CATSDWGKTGLEQYF
NA	12	once	TRBV21-1	TRBJ1-1	TGTGCCAGCCGACAGGGAGAATTGTGGGCTTTCTTT	CASRQGELWAFF
TRBD1	14	NA	TRBV5-6	TRBJ2-7	TGTGCCAGCAGCTTGATACAGGGGGCGCGGGAGCAGTACTTC	CASSLIQGAREQYF
NA	14	NA	TRBV6-4	TRBJ2-1	TGTGCCAGCAGTGACTCGGGCAGATACAATGAGCAGTTCTTC	CASSDSGRYNEQFF
NA	14	NA	TRBV18	TRBJ2-5	TGTGCCAGCTCACCTATGGCGGCGAAAGAGACCCAGTACTTC	CASSPMAAKETQYF
NA	13	NA	TRBV6-6	TRBJ1-1	TGTGCCAGCAGTTACCCGGCGGGAACTGAAGCTTTCTTT	CASSYPAGTEAFF
TRBD1	14	NA	TRBV19	TRBJ1-1	TGTGCCAGTACCTTGGGACAGCAGCCGTTTAAAGCTTTCTTT	CASTLGQQPFKAFF
NA	15	NA	TRBV7-9	TRBJ2-1	TGTGCCAGCAGCTCTACAGGGAAGAATCGCAATGAGCAGTTCTTC	CASSSTGKNRNEQFF
TRBD2	15	NA	TRBV6-5	TRBJ2-1	TGTGCCAGCAGTACCCTTAGCGGGGGTTGGAATGAGCAGTTCTTC	CASSTLSGGWNEQFF
TRBD1	16	few	TRBV30	TRBJ1-2	TGTGCCTGGAGCCGGGACAGGGGGAGCGCAGGGTCTGGCTACACCTTC	CAWSRDRGSAGSGYTF
TRBD1	14	once	TRBV25-1	TRBJ1-1	TGTGCCCTGCAGGACAGGCCACTGAACACTGAAGCTTTCTTT	CALQDRPLNTEAFF
NA	15	NA	TRBV19	TRBJ1-3	TGTGCCAGTATCTCAACTGCCCGCTCTGGAAACACCATATATTTT	CASISTARSGNTIYF
TRBD1	15	NA	TRBV7-6	TRBJ1-6	TGTGCCAGCAGCTCTAACAGGGGGCCGGAGTCACCCCTCCACTTT	CASSSNRGPESPLHF
TRBD1	15	NA	TRBV4-3	TRBJ2-7	TGCGCCAGCAGCCAAGGACAGGGGGCGAGCTACGAGCAGTACTTC	CASSQGQGASYEQYF
TRBD1	16	NA	TRBV5-8	TRBJ1-3	TGTGCCAGCAGCTTACACAGGGGGCGCCCTGGAAACACCATATATTTT	CASSLHRGRPGNTIYF
NA	13	NA	TRBV13	TRBJ2-5	TGTGCCAGCAGCTTAGTCCTCCAAGAGACCCAGTACTTC	CASSLVLQETQYF
TRBD1	15	NA	TRBV6-5	TRBJ1-3	TGTGCCAGCCGAGACAGGGGATTCTCTGGAAACACCATATATTTT	CASRDRGFSGNTIYF
TRBD2	16	once	TRBV29-1	TRBJ2-3	TGCAGCGTTGACTGGCTAGCGGGGGGTTACACAGATACGCAGTATTTT	CSVDWLAGGYTDTQYF
NA	13	NA	TRBV7-9	TRBJ1-2	TGTGCCAGCAGCTTAAGGGGAGGCTATGGCTACACCTTC	CASSLRGGYGYTF
NA	13	NA	TRBV20-1	TRBJ1-1	TGCAGTGCTAGTTTAGACAGGAACACTGAAGCTTTCTTT	CSASLDRNTEAFF
NA	14	NA	TRBV19	TRBJ2-3	TGTGCCAGTAGTATTCGGTGGGCCACAGATACGCAGTATTTT	CASSIRWATDTQYF
NA	14	NA	TRBV13	TRBJ2-7	TGTGCCAGCAGTCATACTGGGGGGGCCCACGAGCAGTACTTC	CASSHTGGAHEQYF
NA	14	NA	TRBV15	TRBJ1-1	TGTGCCACCAGCAGGGTCACAGGGTCCACTGAAGCTTTCTTT	CATSRVTGSTEAFF
NA	15	NA	TRBV2	TRBJ2-2	TGTGCCAGCAGTGAAGTAGGGAGACCCCCCGGGGAGCTGTTTTTT	CASSEVGRPPGELFF
TRBD1	15	NA	TRBV19	TRBJ1-6	TGTGCCAGTAGTACCGGGACAGGGGTTGGGTCACCCCTCCACTTT	CASSTGTGVGSPLHF
TRBD1	15	NA	TRBV7-2	TRBJ2-7	TGTGCCAGCAGCTTAGCCCCGGGACAGACCTACGAGCAGTACTTC	CASSLAPGQTYEQYF
NA	14	NA	TRBV7-2	TRBJ1-2	TGTGCCAGCAGCCCCCCCAGTGCTAACTATGGCTACACCTTC	CASSPPSANYGYTF
NA	13	NA	TRBV11-1	TRBJ2-3	TGTGCCAGCAATCTAGTTGGCACAGATACGCAGTATTTT	CASNLVGTDTQYF
NA	18	NA	TRBV6-2/TRBV6-3	TRBJ2-6	TGTGCCAGCAGTTTGGAAAGCGGGCTAGGAGCAGGGGCCAACGTCCTGACTTTC	CASSLESGLGAGANVLTF
TRBD2	13	NA	TRBV7-9	TRBJ2-7	TGTGCCAGCCTCCGGGGGGACTCCTACGAGCAGTACTTC	CASLRGDSYEQYF
NA	12	NA	TRBV5-1	TRBJ2-4	TGCGCCAGCAGCTTAACGGGGATCATTCAGTACTTC	CASSLTGIIQYF
TRBD1	20	NA	TRBV4-1	TRBJ1-2	TGCGCCAGCAGCCACAAAATTACTCCGGGACAGGGGGCGAACGTCTATGGCTACACCTTC	CASSHKITPGQGANVYGYTF
NA	11	NA	TRBV6-5	TRBJ1-1	TGTGCCAGCAGGGACCGCGGGGAAGCTTTCTTT	CASRDRGEAFF
NA	13	NA	TRBV7-3	TRBJ1-1	TGTGCCAGCAGCTCCGGGATAAACACTGAAGCTTTCTTT	CASSSGINTEAFF
TRBD2	15	NA	TRBV7-8	TRBJ2-1	TGTGCCAGCAGCCCGACCGGGGGGAATTACAATGAGCAGTTCTTC	CASSPTGGNYNEQFF
NA	13	few	TRBV12-5	TRBJ1-1	TGTGCTAGTGGTTTGGGACAGGTCGGAGCAGCTTTCTTT	CASGLGQVGAAFF
TRBD1	13	once	TRBV12-3/TRBV12-4	TRBJ2-7	TGTGCCAGCAGTTTCGGACAGGACTACGAGCAGTACTTC	CASSFGQDYEQYF
NA	15	NA	TRBV4-2	TRBJ2-5	TGTGCCAGCAGCCCCCGAGAGGGATCCAAAGAGACCCAGTACTTC	CASSPREGSKETQYF
NA	14	NA	TRBV19	TRBJ1-5	TGTGCCAGTAGGACCCGGGTTGACAATCAGCCCCAGCATTTT	CASRTRVDNQPQHF